This T cell receptor (beta chain) was found in a study of cytomegalovirus exposure and HLA in healthy donors. Overall study: A subsequent analysis stated that the 120 or so validation repertoires were run on the same platform as the roughly 670 first-cohort repertoires.

Study-level findings and limits: In vitro experiments confirmed that three CMV-associated chains were specific for CMV antigens. Some TCR beta chains (more than 150 of them) were listed as cytomegalovirus-associated.

The donors were part of the validation cohort, which consisted of about 120 subjects and was separate from the first cohort of 666 subjects. Measured with immunoSEQ multiplex PCR; TCRdb has only the in-frame clones, and not every one. The sample carries tens of thousands of clones, 94% recorded once. Comments on this clone: Its antigen is as yet unknown.

Source material: PBMCs. The sequence was obtained from a woman between 18 and 30 years old in good health and CMV-seronegative.

The CDR3 loop is CASSSQANYGYTF. The CDR3 DNA follows: TGTGCCAGCAGCTCACAGGCTAACTATGGCTACACCTTC. This chain links TRBV7-9 with TRBJ1-2, with D maybe TRBD1 (5 bases). The CDR3 is 13 residues long. CDR1 and CDR2 from the germline V gene are SEHNR and FQNEAQ (reference sequence). The V and J ends lost 4 bases and 0 bases respectively, with 6 bases between them.